This TCR beta chain was documented in a study of T cells in Graves' hyperthyroidism and ophthalmopathy. Amplification yielded TCR beta CDR3 regions, with RNA transcripts as the source. During a first-round RT-PCR of the TCR CDR3, the HTBI primer set was used. A single record per CDR3 protein comes from TCRdb applying MiXCR to the multiplex PCR reads. The sample lists about 600,000 distinct CDR3 sequences, more than 13% occurring once. This clonotype has at least ten counts. The CDR3 contains 12 residues. Germline loops: CDR1 SNHLY, CDR2 FYNNEI. Trimming shortened V by 8 bases and J by 9 bases, and 17 bases separated the two germline ends.

The TCR sequence derives from a woman aged 18-29 years with Graves' ophthalmopathy. This sequence joins TRBV2 and TRBJ2-7, with D maybe TRBD1 (5 bases). Source material: blood. The CDR3 region has the DNA TGTGCCAGCTGTCCAGCAGGGCTGGGGCAGTACTTC. Encoded protein: CASCPAGLGQYF.